This T cell receptor (beta chain) was found in a study of T cell changes during pregnancy in multiple sclerosis. V dropped 0 bases and J dropped 1; count of bases not matched to a gene: 11. This CDR3 spans 19 amino acids. CDR1 and CDR2 from the germline V gene are SGHVS and FQNEAQ. Assay used: immunoSEQ multiplex PCR; TCRdb lists only in-frame clones, some missing. The repertoire includes about 75,000 clones, over 85% of them detected once, and over 0.12% sits in the top ten. The specimen was CD4+ T cells from peripheral blood mononuclear cells, collected after pregnancy. The TCR originated in a female donor with multiple sclerosis, enrolled in a pregnancy study. This rearrangement joins TRBV7-8 to TRBJ2-1, with 8 bases that match TRBD2. CDR3 protein: CASSLASVGLAGSYNEQFF. In DNA form, the CDR3 reads TGTGCCAGCAGCTTAGCCTCGGTAGGCCTAGCGGGTTCCTACAATGAGCAGTTCTTC.